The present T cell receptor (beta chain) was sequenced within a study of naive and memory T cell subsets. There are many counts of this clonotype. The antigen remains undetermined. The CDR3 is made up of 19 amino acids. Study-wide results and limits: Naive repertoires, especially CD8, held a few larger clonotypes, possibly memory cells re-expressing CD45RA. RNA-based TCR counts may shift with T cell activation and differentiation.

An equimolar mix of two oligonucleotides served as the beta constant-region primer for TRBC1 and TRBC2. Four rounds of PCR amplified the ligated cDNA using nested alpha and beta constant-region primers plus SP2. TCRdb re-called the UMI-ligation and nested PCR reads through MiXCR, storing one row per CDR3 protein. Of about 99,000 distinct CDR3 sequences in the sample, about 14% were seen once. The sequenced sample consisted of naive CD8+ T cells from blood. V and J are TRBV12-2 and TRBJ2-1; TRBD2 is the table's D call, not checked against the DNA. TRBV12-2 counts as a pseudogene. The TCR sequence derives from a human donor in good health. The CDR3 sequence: CASRLERTSGGFTYNEQFF. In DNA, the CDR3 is TGTGCAAGTCGCTTAGAGAGGACTAGCGGGGGGTTTACCTACAATGAGCAGTTCTTC.